Listed below are T cell receptor beta chains from one sample, sequenced in a study of CD8 T cells in Susac syndrome. One entry per CDR3 protein results from TCRdb running MiXCR on the immunoSEQ multiplex PCR reads. The repertoire holds 150,000 to 200,000 distinct CDR3 sequences, with over 85% as singletons. What was sequenced was CD4+ T cells from PBMCs. All receptors derive from a human donor in good health. The CDR3 runs from the conserved cysteine through the conserved F or W. A D gene is named only where the DNA matches it firmly. Clone size is not always given. Where it is, it says once, few, many or a class for expanded clones.

v_gene,d_gene,j_gene,abundance,CDR3aa,CDR3nt
TRBV2,TRBD1,TRBJ2-3,.,CASSGQGGTDTQYF,TGTGCCAGCAGTGGACAGGGTGGCACAGATACGCAGTATTTT
TRBV9,.,TRBJ2-3,.,CASSVAARGGTDTQYF,TGTGCCAGCAGCGTAGCTGCGCGAGGGGGCACAGATACGCAGTATTTT
TRBV7-9,.,TRBJ1-2,.,CASSVRREDGYTF,TGTGCCAGCAGCGTGCGGAGGGAAGATGGCTACACCTTC
TRBV6-2/TRBV6-3,.,TRBJ1-1,.,CASSYEPGQLNTEAFF,TGTGCCAGCAGTTACGAACCGGGACAATTGAACACTGAAGCTTTCTTT
TRBV2,TRBD2,TRBJ2-7,.,CASSGLAGGQEQYF,TGTGCCAGCAGTGGGCTAGCGGGGGGGCAGGAGCAGTACTTC
TRBV23-1,TRBD1,TRBJ2-2,.,CASILGQGRGTGELFF,TGCGCCAGCATCCTCGGACAGGGCAGGGGCACCGGGGAGCTGTTTTTT
TRBV6-1,.,TRBJ1-6,.,CASIQQVNSPLHF,TGTGCCAGCATACAACAGGTGAATTCACCCCTCCACTTT
TRBV7-9,.,TRBJ1-2,.,CASSLNVDGYTF,TGTGCCAGCAGCTTAAATGTAGATGGCTACACCTTC
TRBV15,.,TRBJ2-7,.,CATSRTGARYEQYF,TGTGCCACCAGCAGAACCGGGGCCCGCTACGAGCAGTACTTC
TRBV3-1,.,TRBJ2-7,.,CASSQGQSSYEQYF,TGTGCCAGCAGCCAAGGACAGTCCTCCTACGAGCAGTACTTC
TRBV29-1,TRBD2,TRBJ2-1,.,CSVPGTSGGAFNEQFF,TGCAGCGTGCCCGGGACTAGCGGGGGGGCCTTTAATGAGCAGTTCTTC
TRBV5-1,TRBD2,TRBJ2-5,.,CASSSGTSGVETQYF,TGCGCCAGCAGCTCCGGGACTAGCGGGGTGGAGACCCAGTACTTC
TRBV28,.,TRBJ2-7,.,CASSPDGAPQNF,TGTGCCAGCAGCCCGGACGGAGCCCCGCAGAACTTC
TRBV12-3/TRBV12-4,.,TRBJ2-7,.,CASSLVIYEQYF,TGTGCCAGCAGTTTGGTTATCTACGAGCAGTACTTC
TRBV5-1,.,TRBJ2-3,few,CASSLDRTDTQYF,TGTGCCAGCAGCTTGGACAGAACAGATACGCAGTATTTT